What follows is one T cell receptor (beta chain) and its context. Libraries were prepared by immunoSEQ multiplex PCR; TCRdb keeps only in-frame clonotypes and omits some of them. The sample yields about 150,000 clones, 70% to 90% seen once. This specimen belongs to a study of blood T cell repertoires in COVID-19. The receptor's source is a woman aged 55-69 years with COVID-19, enrolled during active disease. Input material: peripheral blood.

CDR3 sequence reads: CAGGTANTEAFF. DNA of the CDR3: TGTGCCGGCGGGACAGCGAACACTGAAGCTTTCTTT. This sequence joins TRBV11-2 and TRBJ1-1; 7 nucleotides agree with TRBD1. With 11 bases clipped from V and 1 base from J, the junction kept 4 bases outside the gene matches. Germline assignment: CDR1 SGHAT and CDR2 FQNNGV. The CDR3 consists of 12 residues.